Described below is a single T cell receptor beta chain sequence and its context. TCRdb's copy holds only in-frame clones and misses some; the assay was immunoSEQ multiplex PCR. The table records over 150,000 clones, approximately 94% of them present only once. This CDR3 has 14 amino acids. CDR1 is MNHEY, CDR2 SVGAGI, per germline. The V segment lost 6 bases and the J segment 6 bases; nucleotides outside the gene matches: 8. This sample is drawn from a study of control samples from healthy donors and cancer patients. The chain employs TRBV6-5 and TRBJ1-5; 7 positions match TRBD1. Sample: PBMCs. The sequence came from a man aged 60 to 75 with colorectal cancer. The CDR3 sequence: CASRDQGESQPQHF. Here the CDR3 DNA reads TGTGCCAGCAGAGACCAGGGGGAGAGTCAGCCCCAGCATTTT.